This record concerns one T cell receptor beta chain sequence. The sample belongs to a study of blood T cell repertoires in COVID-19. The assay was immunoSEQ multiplex PCR, and TCRdb's table has in-frame clones only and misses some. Here the sample spans approximately 99,000 clones, less than 85% being singletons. This CDR3 has 14 residues. V was trimmed by 0 bases and J by 3 bases, leaving 8 bases between them. In germline, CDR1 is SNHLY, CDR2 FYNNEI. The specimen was peripheral blood. The rearrangement links TRBV2 to TRBJ1-1; D is uncertain. The clonotype originates from a woman aged 35 to 49 with acute or convalescent COVID-19. The CDR3 DNA reads as TGTGCCAGCAGTGAAGCGCCGTCGGACACTGAAGCTTTCTTT. It codes for CASSEAPSDTEAFF.